One sample yielded the 26 T cell receptor beta chains listed below, sequenced in a study of CD8+CD57+ T cells in acquired aplastic anemia. It was genomic DNA that served as the template for profiling TCR beta VDJ and CDR3. Each CDR3 protein is one row after TCRdb ran MiXCR on the reads. This sample has fewer than 200,000 distinct CDR3 sequences; approximately 60% occur once, and the top ten carry 45%. Sequencing was performed on sorted CD4+, CD8+, or CD8+CD57+ T cells (not recorded which) from PBMCs. The receptors were sampled from a human donor in good health.

This rearrangement joins TRBV2 to TRBJ2-7, with a possible D match to TRBD1 (5 bases). The V end lost 7 bases, the J end lost 5 bases, and 9 bases lay between the germline ends. The CDR3 has 11 residues. Germline V gene lookup returns CDR1 SNHLY and CDR2 FYNNEI. The CDR3 reads CASTGFNEQYF. The CDR3 DNA reads as TGTGCCAGCACAGGGTTCAACGAGCAGTACTTC.

This clonotype was detected only a few times. The rearrangement joins TRBV24-1 to TRBJ2-5, with D uncertain. Trimming shortened V by 3 bases and J by 14 bases, and 15 bases separated the two germline ends. This CDR3 is built from 12 residues. Germline CDR1 is KGHDR and CDR2 is SFDVKD. This CDR3 reads CATSDLSTTYYF. CDR3 in DNA: TGTGCCACCAGTGATCTCTCCACGACCTATTACTTC.

This clonotype came up many times. V is TRBV7-9 and J is TRBJ2-7, with 9 positions matching TRBD2. The germline V gene has CDR1 SEHNR and CDR2 FQNEAQ (reference sequence). Trimming removed 5 bases from V and 0 bases from J; junction bases left unmatched: 5. The CDR3 is 15 residues long. The DNA for the CDR3 is TGTGCCAGCAGCCAGGTAGCGGGAGTCTCCTACGAGCAGTACTTC. Translated, it gives CASSQVAGVSYEQYF.

As regards this clonotype: At one end, the junction sequence differs from germline, possibly due to a read error. The J gene is TRBJ1-2, the V gene TRBV2; D gene unclear. The CDR3 has 17 residues. Looked up from germline, CDR1 is SNHLY and CDR2 is FYNNEI. The CDR3 DNA reads TGTGCCAGCAGTGAACACGCAAAACGGAAAATGGGCTATGACTACACCTTC. Amino acids: CASSEHAKRKMGYDYTF.

This clonotype was picked up a small number of times. A much larger clone sits a single nucleotide away, making a read error possible. The chain combines TRBV13 with TRBJ2-3; D remains ambiguous. This CDR3 has 13 amino acids. The germline V and J ends were trimmed by 4 bases and 5 bases, with 10 bases remaining between them. From germline, CDR1 is PRHDT and CDR2 FYEKMQ (reference sequence). The CDR3 region is CASSSGLGDTQYF. The CDR3 DNA is TGTGCCAGCAGCTCAGGCCTCGGAGATACGCAGTATTTT. The complete variable domain, with remaining parts taken from reference TRBV13 and TRBJ2-3, reads AAGVIQSPRHLIKEKRETATLKCYPIPRHDTVYWYQQGPGQDPQFLISFYEKMQSDKGSIPDRFSAQQFSDYHSELNMSSLELGDSALYFCASSSGLGDTQYFGPGTRLTVL.

A note on this clonotype: This likely comes from a read error, as the CDR3 has no conserved phenylalanine or tryptophan at its end. This chain's CDR3 is CASSQLVGLTGELFL. Written as DNA, the CDR3 is TGCGCCAGCAGCCAGCTTGTCGGGCTAACCGGGGAGCTGTTTCTT. The rearrangement links TRBV11-2 to TRBJ2-2; D not certain. Germline CDR1 SGHAT, CDR2 FQNNGV. The CDR3 runs to 15 residues.

On this clonotype itself: An end of the junction does not agree with germline; a read error may underlie this. V and J are TRBV19 and TRBJ2-1; D possibly matches TRBD1 or TRBD2 (5 bases each). This CDR3 has 14 amino acids. The germline gives CDR1 LNHDA, CDR2 SQIVND (reference sequence). CDR3: CASRRGTSNNEQFF. The CDR3 DNA follows: TGTGCCAGTAGGCGAGGGACCTCCAACAATGAGCAGTTCTTC.

The rearrangement joins TRBV19 to TRBJ1-1; perhaps TRBD1 as D (5 bases). The germline V gene has CDR1 LNHDA and CDR2 SQIVND (reference sequence). V lost 5 bases, J lost 6 bases, and 19 bases lay in between. The length of the CDR3 is 15 residues. Here the CDR3 DNA reads TGTGCCAGTAGTCCAGCCCCTCAGGGATTTGCTGAAGCTTTCTTT. Its translation: CASSPAPQGFAEAFF.

The J gene is TRBJ2-3, the V gene TRBV7-9; possibly TRBD2 for D (7 bases). The CDR3 covers 15 residues. Trimming removed 5 bases at V and 2 bases at J, with 14 bases between. CDR1 and CDR2 (germline): SEHNR, FQNEAQ (reference sequence). The CDR3 DNA is TGTGCCAGCAGCGGAGGGGGAGGGGCCACAGATACGCAGTATTTT. It codes for CASSGGGGATDTQYF.

On this clonotype itself: This may be a read error, as it is one base from a much larger clone. The V call is TRBV12-3 or TRBV12-4, the J call TRBJ2-2; 7 bases match TRBD1. The CDR3 has 15 residues. CDR3 sequence reads: CASRPGQIFTGELVF. The DNA for the CDR3 is TGTGCCAGCAGACCGGGACAGATATTTACCGGGGAGCTGGTTTTT.

This clonotype was picked up one time. The chain is built from TRBV5-4 and TRBJ2-1, with TRBD1 matching 8 bases. V gave up 4 bases and J gave up 7 bases; unmatched junction bases: 13. CDR3 length equals 16 residues. Germline V lookup: CDR1 SGHNT, CDR2 YYREEE (reference sequence). Written as DNA, the CDR3 is TGTGCCAGCAGCCCCGGATGGGACAGGAGAGGAAATGAGCAGTTCTTC. Translation: CASSPGWDRRGNEQFF.

The genes are TRBV13 and TRBJ2-7; 12 nucleotides line up with TRBD2. With 4 bases clipped from V and 6 bases from J, the junction kept 4 bases outside the gene matches. CDR1 is PRHDT and CDR2 is FYEKMQ in the germline V gene (reference sequence). The CDR3 spans 14 residues. The CDR3 is CASSSPGLAGEQYF. CDR3 DNA: TGTGCCAGCAGCTCCCCGGGACTAGCGGGCGAGCAGTACTTC.

This clonotype has just one count. CDR3 DNA sequence: TGTGCCAGCAGTAGGGGGACAGACCTCCACTTT. This codes for CASSRGTDLHF. V gene TRBV12-3 or TRBV12-4 combines with J gene TRBJ1-6; 7 nucleotides agree with TRBD1. The CDR3 has 11 residues. With V trimmed by 5 bases and J by 15 bases, 4 bases remained unmatched.

This sequence joins TRBV14 and TRBJ2-3; 9 positions match TRBD2. The V and J ends lost 3 bases and 1 base, in that order; junction bases with no gene match: 8. CDR1 is SGHDN, CDR2 FVKESK, per germline. The CDR3 runs to 17 residues. The CDR3: CASSQPQRGVGTDTQYF. The DNA for the CDR3 is TGTGCCAGCAGCCAGCCTCAGCGGGGGGTTGGCACAGATACGCAGTATTTT.

The chain joins TRBV15 to TRBJ1-5, with D maybe TRBD1 (5 bases). The CDR3 covers 14 residues. V was trimmed by 3 bases and J by 7 bases, leaving 13 bases between them. The germline V gene has CDR1 LNHNV and CDR2 YYDKDF (reference sequence). The CDR3 here is CATSRGTGKQPQHF. CDR3 nucleotides: TGTGCCACCAGCAGGGGGACGGGGAAACAGCCCCAGCATTTT.

V gene TRBV7-9 combines with J gene TRBJ2-7; D is tentatively TRBD1 or TRBD2 (5 bases each). The V end was cut by 0 bases, the J end by 0 bases, with 9 bases between. This CDR3 has 15 amino acids. Germline V gene sequence: CDR1 SEHNR, CDR2 FQNEAQ (reference sequence). CDR3 in amino acids: CASSLARGASYEQYF. The CDR3 DNA sequence: TGTGCCAGCAGCTTAGCGAGAGGGGCCTCCTACGAGCAGTACTTC.

The chain recombines TRBV14 with TRBJ2-5, with 10 bases that match TRBD2. Germline V CDR1 and CDR2: SGHDN, FVKESK. The CDR3 runs to 13 residues. V dropped 5 bases and J dropped 4; count of bases not matched to a gene: 1. The CDR3: CASSTSGAETQYF. As DNA, the CDR3 is TGTGCCAGCAGCACTAGCGGGGCAGAGACCCAGTACTTC.

The chain is built from TRBV9 and TRBJ2-3; 13 nucleotides agree with TRBD2. The V gene end was trimmed by 3 bases and the J gene end by 0 bases; junction bases not matched to a gene: 7. The germline V gene encodes CDR1 SGDLS and CDR2 YYNGEE. The CDR3 runs to 18 residues. The CDR3 here is CASSAIGTSGTSTDTQYF. In nucleotides, the CDR3 is TGTGCCAGCAGCGCAATAGGGACTAGCGGGACTAGCACAGATACGCAGTATTTT.

V gene TRBV2 combines with J gene TRBJ1-1; 7 bases are shared with TRBD1. The V and J ends lost 6 bases and 7 bases, in that order; junction bases with no gene match: 11. The length of the CDR3 is 14 residues. Germline V CDR1 and CDR2: SNHLY, FYNNEI. DNA of the CDR3: TGTGCCAGCAGAGCGACAGGGTGGGAAGGTGAAGCTTTCTTT. This encodes CASRATGWEGEAFF. Full variable domain (rest looked up from reference TRBV2 and TRBJ1-1): EPEVTQTPSHQVTQMGQEVILRCVPISNHLYFYWYRQILGQKVEFLVSFYNNEISEKSEIFDDQFSVERPDGSNFTLKIRSTKLEDSAMYFCASRATGWEGEAFFGQGTRLTVV.

The J gene is TRBJ2-1, the V gene TRBV11-3; 12 positions agree with TRBD2. The germline gives CDR1 SGHNT, CDR2 YENEEA. V lost 3 bases, J lost 7 bases, and 13 bases stayed unmatched. CDR3 length: 18 residues. This CDR3 reads CASSFQPSGRAKGNEQFF. CDR3 nucleotide sequence: TGTGCCAGCAGCTTTCAGCCTAGCGGGAGGGCCAAGGGAAATGAGCAGTTCTTC.

The V gene is TRBV20-1, the J gene TRBJ2-2, with D possibly being TRBD1 (5 bases). Trimming took off 6 bases at V and 6 bases at J, with 23 bases between the two ends. Germline V gene lookup returns CDR1 DFQATT and CDR2 SNEGSKA (reference sequence). This CDR3 has 16 residues. This CDR3 is CSAQGGSRVPPGELFF. The CDR3 region has the DNA TGCAGTGCCCAGGGTGGTAGCCGGGTGCCCCCCGGGGAGCTGTTTTTT.

The CDR3 region has the DNA TGTGCCAGCAGCCCTCCGGGACTAGCGGGTATCCAAGAGACCCAGTACTTC. It yields the protein CASSPPGLAGIQETQYF. The chain is built from TRBV7-9 and TRBJ2-5; 12 positions match TRBD2. The CDR3 is made up of 17 amino acids. The V gene end was trimmed by 5 bases and the J gene end by 1 base; junction bases not matched to a gene: 8. Germline V gives CDR1 SEHNR, CDR2 FQNEAQ (reference sequence). Variable domain in full (rest from reference TRBV7-9 and TRBJ2-5): DTGVSQNPRHKITKRGQNVTFRCDPISEHNRLYWYRQTLGQGPEFLTYFQNEAQLEKSRLLSDRFSAERPKGSFSTLEIQRTEQGDSAMYLCASSPPGLAGIQETQYFGPGTRLLVL.

This clonotype turned up a few times. The chain carries TRBV24-1 and TRBJ2-2; D remains ambiguous. Germline CDR1 and CDR2: KGHDR and SFDVKD. V was clipped by 6 bases and J by 6 bases, with 7 bases between them. This CDR3 region has 12 residues. The CDR3 spells CATSTGPGELFF. The CDR3 DNA follows: TGTGCCACCAGTACGGGTCCCGGGGAGCTGTTTTTT.

This clonotype is a singleton in its sample. The chain recombines TRBV9 with TRBJ2-3, with a tentative D call TRBD2 (7 bases). Between the trimmed V and J ends, which lost 4 bases and 2 bases, there was a span of 11 bases. The length of the CDR3 is 14 residues. Looked up from germline, CDR1 is SGDLS and CDR2 is YYNGEE. CDR3: CASSYGGLTDTQYF. CDR3 in DNA: TGTGCCAGCAGCTACGGGGGGCTCACAGATACGCAGTATTTT.

V usage is TRBV14 and J usage is TRBJ1-3; TRBD1 matches 9 bases. CDR1 and CDR2 (germline): SGHDN, FVKESK. The CDR3 has 17 residues. Germline trimming cut 3 bases from V and 1 base from J; bases unmatched to any gene: 7. The CDR3: CASSQLTGGMSGNTIYF. CDR3 bases: TGTGCCAGCAGCCAGTTGACAGGGGGAATGTCTGGAAACACCATATATTTT.

This clonotype was counted at least ten times. The rearrangement joins TRBV29-1 to TRBJ1-3, with D tentatively TRBD1 (6 bases). The germline V and J ends were trimmed by 0 bases and 7 bases, with 13 bases remaining between them. CDR1 and CDR2 (germline): SQVTM, ANQGSEA. The CDR3 runs 14 residues. The CDR3 is CSVEDLGRGNTIYF. CDR3 bases: TGCAGCGTTGAAGATCTCGGGAGGGGGAACACCATATATTTT.